Listed below are T cell receptor beta chains from one sample, sequenced in a study of T cell responses to AZD1222 COVID-19 vaccine. This table comes from immunoSEQ multiplex PCR, and its TCRdb copy is limited to in-frame clones, with some not included. The table records about 84,000 clones, approximately 90% of them present only once. Material: peripheral blood, obtained 28 days after the second AZD1222 dose. These receptors were taken from an adult who received the AZD1222 COVID-19 vaccine. CDR3s include the opening cysteine and the closing phenylalanine or tryptophan. Fields, in order: CDR3 DNA, CDR3 protein, D gene, V gene, clone size, J gene. The D gene is left open where the match is weak. Not all rows give a size; the values are once, few, many and, for expanded clones, a class.

cdr3_nt: TGTGCCAGCAGCGATGGGACAGACTCTGGAAACACCATATATTTT
cdr3_aa: CASSDGTDSGNTIYF
d_call: TRBD1
v_call: TRBV5-4
clone_size: NA
j_call: TRBJ1-3

cdr3_nt: TGCAGCGTTGGTCAGGGGCGCGATCAGCCCCAGCATTTT
cdr3_aa: CSVGQGRDQPQHF
d_call: NA
v_call: TRBV29-1
clone_size: NA
j_call: TRBJ1-5

cdr3_nt: TGTGCCAGTTCAACCAGGGGCTGGATCATGAACACTGAAGCTTTCTTT
cdr3_aa: CASSTRGWIMNTEAFF
d_call: NA
v_call: TRBV19
clone_size: once
j_call: TRBJ1-1

cdr3_nt: TGTGCCAGCAGCTCACACAACAGGGGGAGGACTGAAGCTTTCTTT
cdr3_aa: CASSSHNRGRTEAFF
d_call: TRBD1
v_call: TRBV7-2
clone_size: NA
j_call: TRBJ1-1

cdr3_nt: TGTGCCAGCAGCTCCCGTACAGGGGCAGTTGGAAACACCATATATTTT
cdr3_aa: CASSSRTGAVGNTIYF
d_call: TRBD1
v_call: TRBV7-9
clone_size: once
j_call: TRBJ1-3

cdr3_nt: TGTGCCATCAGTGACCGGACAGGGTTAATGTCGGCTTTCTTT
cdr3_aa: CAISDRTGLMSAFF
d_call: TRBD1
v_call: TRBV10-3
clone_size: NA
j_call: TRBJ1-1

cdr3_nt: TGCAGCGTTGCGGCTACAGGGGAAGCTTTCTTT
cdr3_aa: CSVAATGEAFF
d_call: NA
v_call: TRBV29-1
clone_size: NA
j_call: TRBJ1-1

cdr3_nt: TGTGCCACCGGGACAGGGGGCTACGAGCAGTACTTC
cdr3_aa: CATGTGGYEQYF
d_call: TRBD1
v_call: TRBV15
clone_size: NA
j_call: TRBJ2-7

cdr3_nt: TGTGCCAGCAGCTGGGGGGGCACTGAAGCTTTCTTT
cdr3_aa: CASSWGGTEAFF
d_call: NA
v_call: TRBV5-6
clone_size: NA
j_call: TRBJ1-1

cdr3_nt: TGTGCCTGGACTCACGCATTAGCGGGGGGTTTGGAGCAGTACTTC
cdr3_aa: CAWTHALAGGLEQYF
d_call: TRBD2
v_call: TRBV30
clone_size: NA
j_call: TRBJ2-7

cdr3_nt: TGCAGTGCTCGTCTGGCGTATGGCTACACCTTC
cdr3_aa: CSARLAYGYTF
d_call: NA
v_call: TRBV20-1
clone_size: NA
j_call: TRBJ1-2

cdr3_nt: TGTGCCAGCGGTCGGACTAGCGACTCCTACGAGCAGTACTTC
cdr3_aa: CASGRTSDSYEQYF
d_call: TRBD2
v_call: TRBV3-1/TRBV3-2
clone_size: NA
j_call: TRBJ2-7

cdr3_nt: TGCGCCAGCAGCTTGGAGGGCAGGGGTTCAGAGACCCAGTACTTC
cdr3_aa: CASSLEGRGSETQYF
d_call: NA
v_call: TRBV5-1
clone_size: once
j_call: TRBJ2-5

cdr3_nt: TGTGCCAGCAGCTTAGAGGTGGCGGCCTCAGATACGCAGTATTTT
cdr3_aa: CASSLEVAASDTQYF
d_call: NA
v_call: TRBV7-2
clone_size: NA
j_call: TRBJ2-3

cdr3_nt: TGTGCCAGCAGTAAGAGGGTGCAGTCCTACAATGAGCAGTTCTTC
cdr3_aa: CASSKRVQSYNEQFF
d_call: NA
v_call: TRBV2
clone_size: NA
j_call: TRBJ2-1

cdr3_nt: TGTGCAAGTCGCGACGGCCGGGACGGTGATCAGCCCCAGCATTTT
cdr3_aa: CASRDGRDGDQPQHF
d_call: NA
v_call: TRBV12-2
clone_size: NA
j_call: TRBJ1-5

cdr3_nt: TGCAGCGTTGCCGCCCCACACCACAATGAGCAGTTCTTC
cdr3_aa: CSVAAPHHNEQFF
d_call: NA
v_call: TRBV29-1
clone_size: NA
j_call: TRBJ2-1

cdr3_nt: TGTGCCAGCAGCCAACGGACGGAATACAATGAGCAGTTCTTC
cdr3_aa: CASSQRTEYNEQFF
d_call: NA
v_call: TRBV3-1/TRBV3-2
clone_size: NA
j_call: TRBJ2-1

cdr3_nt: TGCAGCGCCCCCCGGGGGGATAAAGCTTTCTTT
cdr3_aa: CSAPRGDKAFF
d_call: NA
v_call: TRBV29-1
clone_size: NA
j_call: TRBJ1-1

cdr3_nt: TGCGCCAGCAGCCAAGCGGGACAGTATAGCAATCAGCCCCAGCATTTT
cdr3_aa: CASSQAGQYSNQPQHF
d_call: TRBD1
v_call: TRBV4-1
clone_size: NA
j_call: TRBJ1-5

cdr3_nt: TGTGCCAGCAGCTTAGGTGCGTCTGGGGCCAACGTCCTGACTTTC
cdr3_aa: CASSLGASGANVLTF
d_call: NA
v_call: TRBV13
clone_size: NA
j_call: TRBJ2-6

cdr3_nt: TGTGCCTGGAGTGTAGCAACACCTGGCTACGAGCAGTACTTC
cdr3_aa: CAWSVATPGYEQYF
d_call: NA
v_call: TRBV30
clone_size: NA
j_call: TRBJ2-7

cdr3_nt: TGTGCCAGCAGCTTTGTCCCTAATGAAAAACTGTTTTTT
cdr3_aa: CASSFVPNEKLFF
d_call: NA
v_call: TRBV5-8
clone_size: NA
j_call: TRBJ1-4

cdr3_nt: TGTGCCTGGAGTGGCAACAGCATGAACACTGAAGCTTTCTTT
cdr3_aa: CAWSGNSMNTEAFF
d_call: NA
v_call: TRBV30
clone_size: few
j_call: TRBJ1-1

cdr3_nt: TGTGCCAGCAGTTTTCTTGGGGTTGGGGACACTGAAGCTTTCTTT
cdr3_aa: CASSFLGVGDTEAFF
d_call: NA
v_call: TRBV28
clone_size: NA
j_call: TRBJ1-1

cdr3_nt: TGTGCCAGCAGCAGACTAGCGGGGGGGCAGGCAGATACGCAGTATTTT
cdr3_aa: CASSRLAGGQADTQYF
d_call: TRBD2
v_call: TRBV11-3
clone_size: NA
j_call: TRBJ2-3

cdr3_nt: TGTGCCATCAGGAGGGGGGCCGATAATTCACCCCTCCACTTT
cdr3_aa: CAIRRGADNSPLHF
d_call: NA
v_call: TRBV10-3
clone_size: NA
j_call: TRBJ1-6

cdr3_nt: TGTGCTAGTGGGGGTGGGGACAGGTCTCGAGGGCCCCAGCATTTT
cdr3_aa: CASGGGDRSRGPQHF
d_call: TRBD1
v_call: TRBV12-5
clone_size: NA
j_call: TRBJ1-5

cdr3_nt: TGCAGTGCTAGTGGGTCGGGACAGGGTCATAGTTCTAGCACAGATACGCAGTATTTT
cdr3_aa: CSASGSGQGHSSSTDTQYF
d_call: TRBD1
v_call: TRBV20-1
clone_size: NA
j_call: TRBJ2-3